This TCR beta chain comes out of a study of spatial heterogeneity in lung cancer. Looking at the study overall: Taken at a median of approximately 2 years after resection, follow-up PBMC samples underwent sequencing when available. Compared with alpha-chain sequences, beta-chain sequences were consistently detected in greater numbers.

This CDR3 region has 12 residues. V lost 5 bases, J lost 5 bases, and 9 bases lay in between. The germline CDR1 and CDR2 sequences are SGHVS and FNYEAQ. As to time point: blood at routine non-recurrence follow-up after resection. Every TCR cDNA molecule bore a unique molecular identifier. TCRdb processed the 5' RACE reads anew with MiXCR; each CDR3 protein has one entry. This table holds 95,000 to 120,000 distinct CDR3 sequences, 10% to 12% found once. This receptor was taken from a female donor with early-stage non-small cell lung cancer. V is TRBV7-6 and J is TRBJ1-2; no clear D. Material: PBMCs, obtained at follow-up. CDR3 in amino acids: CASSPAGYGYTF. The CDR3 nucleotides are TGTGCCAGCAGCCCAGCCGGGTATGGCTACACCTTC.